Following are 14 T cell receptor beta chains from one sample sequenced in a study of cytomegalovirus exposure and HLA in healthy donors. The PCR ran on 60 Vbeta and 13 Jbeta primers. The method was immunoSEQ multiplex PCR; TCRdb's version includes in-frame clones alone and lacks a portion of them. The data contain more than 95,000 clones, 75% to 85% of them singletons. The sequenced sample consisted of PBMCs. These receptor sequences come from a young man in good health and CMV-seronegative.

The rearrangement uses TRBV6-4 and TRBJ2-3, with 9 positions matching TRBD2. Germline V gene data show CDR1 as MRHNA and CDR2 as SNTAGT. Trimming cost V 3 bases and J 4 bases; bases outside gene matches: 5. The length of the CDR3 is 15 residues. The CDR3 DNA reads TGTGCCAGCAGTGATAGCGGGGGAGCGTCAGATACGCAGTATTTT. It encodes CASSDSGGASDTQYF.

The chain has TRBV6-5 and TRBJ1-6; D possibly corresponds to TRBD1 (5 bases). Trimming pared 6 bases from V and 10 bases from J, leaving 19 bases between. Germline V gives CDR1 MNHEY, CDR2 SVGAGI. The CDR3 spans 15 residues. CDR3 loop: CASSPRGVILSPLHF. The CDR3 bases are TGTGCCAGCAGCCCCCGGGGGGTGATACTCTCACCCCTCCACTTT.

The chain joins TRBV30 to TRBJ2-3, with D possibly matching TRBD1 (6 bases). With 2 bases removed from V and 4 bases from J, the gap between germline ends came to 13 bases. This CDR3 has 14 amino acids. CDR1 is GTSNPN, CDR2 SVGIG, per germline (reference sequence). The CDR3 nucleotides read TGTGCCTGGAGTAGGTCGGCAGGGGCAGATACGCAGTATTTT. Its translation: CAWSRSAGADTQYF. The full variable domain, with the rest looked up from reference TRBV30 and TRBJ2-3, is SQTIHQWPATLVQPVGSPLSLECTVEGTSNPNLYWYRQAAGRGLQLLFYSVGIGQISSEVPQNLSASRPQDRQFILSSKKLLLSDSGFYLCAWSRSAGADTQYFGPGTRLTVL.

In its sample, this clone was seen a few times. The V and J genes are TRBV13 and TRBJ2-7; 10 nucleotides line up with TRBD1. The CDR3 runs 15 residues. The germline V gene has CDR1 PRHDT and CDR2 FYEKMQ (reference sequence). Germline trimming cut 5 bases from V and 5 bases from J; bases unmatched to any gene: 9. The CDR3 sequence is CASSTSGTGVHEQYF. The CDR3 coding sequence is TGTGCCAGCAGCACATCCGGGACAGGGGTCCACGAGCAGTACTTC.

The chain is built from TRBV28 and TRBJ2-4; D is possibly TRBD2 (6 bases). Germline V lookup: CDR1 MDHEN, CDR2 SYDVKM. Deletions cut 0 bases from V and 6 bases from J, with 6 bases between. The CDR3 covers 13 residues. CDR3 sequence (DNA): TGTGCCAGCAGTTTATGGGAGGGAAACATTCAGTACTTC. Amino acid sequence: CASSLWEGNIQYF.

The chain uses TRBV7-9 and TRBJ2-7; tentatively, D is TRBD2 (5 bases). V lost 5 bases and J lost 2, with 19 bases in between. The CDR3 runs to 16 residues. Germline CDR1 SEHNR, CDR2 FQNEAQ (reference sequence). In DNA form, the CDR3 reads TGTGCCAGCAGCCCCTCGCTCGGGATGAAACCCTACGAGCAGTACTTC. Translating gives CASSPSLGMKPYEQYF.

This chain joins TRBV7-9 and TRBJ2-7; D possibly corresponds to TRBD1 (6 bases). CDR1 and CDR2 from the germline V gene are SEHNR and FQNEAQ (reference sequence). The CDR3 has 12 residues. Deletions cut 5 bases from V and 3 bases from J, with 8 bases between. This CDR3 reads CASSQQGYEQYF. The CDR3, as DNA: TGTGCCAGCAGCCAACAGGGCTACGAGCAGTACTTC.

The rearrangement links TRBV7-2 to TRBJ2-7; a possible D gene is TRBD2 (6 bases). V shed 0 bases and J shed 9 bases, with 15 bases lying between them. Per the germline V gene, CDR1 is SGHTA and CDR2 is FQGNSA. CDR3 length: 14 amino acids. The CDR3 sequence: CASSLALTPEGQYF. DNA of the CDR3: TGTGCCAGCAGCTTAGCGTTGACCCCGGAGGGGCAGTACTTC.

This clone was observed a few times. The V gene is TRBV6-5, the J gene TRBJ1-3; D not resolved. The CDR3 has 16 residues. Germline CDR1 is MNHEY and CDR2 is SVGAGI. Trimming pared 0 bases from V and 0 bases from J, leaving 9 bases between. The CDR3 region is CASSYSGWSSGNTIYF. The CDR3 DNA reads TGTGCCAGCAGTTACTCTGGGTGGAGCTCTGGAAACACCATATATTTT.

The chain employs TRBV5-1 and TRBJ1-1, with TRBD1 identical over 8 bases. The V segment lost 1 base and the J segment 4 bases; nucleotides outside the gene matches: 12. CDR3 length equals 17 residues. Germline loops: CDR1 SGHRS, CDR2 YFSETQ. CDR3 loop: CASSLSGRGPDSTEAFF. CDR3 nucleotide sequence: TGCGCCAGCAGCTTGAGTGGCAGGGGGCCTGATAGCACTGAAGCTTTCTTT.

The CDR3 loop reads CASSSQVAYEQYF. In DNA form, the CDR3 reads TGTGCCAGCTCTTCGCAGGTTGCCTACGAGCAGTACTTC. The chain joins TRBV18 to TRBJ2-7; D gene uncertain. This CDR3 contains 13 residues. Germline V gene sequence: CDR1 KGHSH, CDR2 LQKENI. V was pared by 6 bases and J by 2 bases, with 11 bases between.

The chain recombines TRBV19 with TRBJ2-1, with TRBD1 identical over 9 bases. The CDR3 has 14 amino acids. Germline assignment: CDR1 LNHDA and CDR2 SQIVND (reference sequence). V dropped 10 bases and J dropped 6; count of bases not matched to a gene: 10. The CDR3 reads CATWPGQGINEQFF. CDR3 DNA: TGTGCCACCTGGCCGGGACAGGGTATCAATGAGCAGTTCTTC.

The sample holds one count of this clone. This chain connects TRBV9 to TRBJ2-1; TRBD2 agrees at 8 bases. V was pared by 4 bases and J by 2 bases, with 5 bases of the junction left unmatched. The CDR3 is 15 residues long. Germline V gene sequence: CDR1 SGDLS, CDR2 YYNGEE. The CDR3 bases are TGTGCCAGCAGCACAAGCGGGAGTACCTACAATGAGCAGTTCTTC. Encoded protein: CASSTSGSTYNEQFF.

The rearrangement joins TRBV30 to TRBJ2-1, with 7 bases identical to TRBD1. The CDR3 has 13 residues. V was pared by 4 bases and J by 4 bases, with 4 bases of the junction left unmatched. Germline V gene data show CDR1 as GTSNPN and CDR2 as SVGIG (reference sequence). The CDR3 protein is CAWKGQKYNEQFF. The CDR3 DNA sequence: TGTGCCTGGAAGGGACAGAAATACAATGAGCAGTTCTTC.